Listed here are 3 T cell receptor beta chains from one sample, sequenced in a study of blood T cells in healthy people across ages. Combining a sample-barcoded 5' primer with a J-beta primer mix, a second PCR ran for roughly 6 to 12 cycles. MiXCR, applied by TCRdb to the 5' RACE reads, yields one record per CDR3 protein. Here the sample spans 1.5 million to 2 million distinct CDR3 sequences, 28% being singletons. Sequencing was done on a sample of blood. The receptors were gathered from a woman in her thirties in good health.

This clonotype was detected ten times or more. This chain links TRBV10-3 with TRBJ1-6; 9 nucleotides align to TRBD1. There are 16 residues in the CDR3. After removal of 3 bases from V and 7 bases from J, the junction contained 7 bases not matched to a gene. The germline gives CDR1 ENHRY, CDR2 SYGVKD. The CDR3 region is CAISEEGTGTNSPLHF. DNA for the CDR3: TGTGCCATCAGTGAAGAAGGGACAGGGACAAATTCACCCCTCCACTTT.

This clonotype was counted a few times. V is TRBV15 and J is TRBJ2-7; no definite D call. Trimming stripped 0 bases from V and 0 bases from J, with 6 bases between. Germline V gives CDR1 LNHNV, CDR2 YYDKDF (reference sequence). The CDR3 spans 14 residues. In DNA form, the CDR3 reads TGTGCCACCAGCAGAGATGATAGCTCCTACGAGCAGTACTTC. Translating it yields CATSRDDSSYEQYF.

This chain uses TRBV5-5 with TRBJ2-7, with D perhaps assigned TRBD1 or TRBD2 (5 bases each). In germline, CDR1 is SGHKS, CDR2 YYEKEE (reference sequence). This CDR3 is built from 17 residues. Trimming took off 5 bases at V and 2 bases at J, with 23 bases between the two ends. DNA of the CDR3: TGTGCCAGCAGTTGGGCCTTAGGGGCGGGTACCGCCTACGAGCAGTACTTC. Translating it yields CASSWALGAGTAYEQYF.